The clone carrying this TCR beta chain was observed many times. Its specificity is not known. The CDR3 is 14 residues long. Deletions cut 6 bases from V and 2 bases from J, with 14 bases between. Germline V lookup: CDR1 MNHNS, CDR2 SASEGT. The source of the sample is a study of T cells in Graves' hyperthyroidism and ophthalmopathy. Study findings and constraints: A 13 V-J model separated ophthalmopathy from stable hyperthyroidism.

Patients aged 18 to 65 had newly diagnosed hyperthyroidism of under 2 months' duration. Amplified TCR beta CDR3 regions came from RNA transcripts. HTBI primers drove first-round RT-PCR of the TCR CDR3. TCRdb processed the multiplex PCR reads anew with MiXCR; each CDR3 protein has one entry. This sample has about 550,000 distinct CDR3 sequences, with under 25% found just once. Material: blood. The rearrangement links TRBV6-1 to TRBJ2-7, with D perhaps matching TRBD1 (6 bases). This sequence was found in a man aged 18 to 29 with Graves' hyperthyroidism. The CDR3 region is CASRPRGQAYEQYF. The CDR3, as DNA: TGTGCCAGCAGACCCAGGGGCCAGGCCTACGAGCAGTACTTC.